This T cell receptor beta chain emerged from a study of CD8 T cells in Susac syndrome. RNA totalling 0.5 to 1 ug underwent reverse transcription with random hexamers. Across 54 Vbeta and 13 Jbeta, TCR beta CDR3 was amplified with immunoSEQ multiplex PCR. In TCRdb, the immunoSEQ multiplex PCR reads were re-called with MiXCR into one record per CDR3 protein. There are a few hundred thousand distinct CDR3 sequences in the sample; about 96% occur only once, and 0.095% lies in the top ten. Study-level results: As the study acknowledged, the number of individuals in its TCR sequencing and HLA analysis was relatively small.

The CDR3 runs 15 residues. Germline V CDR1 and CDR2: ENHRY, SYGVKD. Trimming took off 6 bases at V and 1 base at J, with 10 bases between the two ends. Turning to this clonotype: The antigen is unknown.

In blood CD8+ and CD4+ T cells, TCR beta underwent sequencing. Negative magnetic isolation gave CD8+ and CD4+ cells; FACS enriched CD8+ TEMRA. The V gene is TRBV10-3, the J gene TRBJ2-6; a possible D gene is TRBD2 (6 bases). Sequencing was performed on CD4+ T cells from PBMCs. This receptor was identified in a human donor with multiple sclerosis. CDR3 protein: CAIRPGESGANVLTF. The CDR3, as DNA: TGTGCCATCAGGCCGGGGGAGTCTGGGGCCAACGTCCTGACTTTC.